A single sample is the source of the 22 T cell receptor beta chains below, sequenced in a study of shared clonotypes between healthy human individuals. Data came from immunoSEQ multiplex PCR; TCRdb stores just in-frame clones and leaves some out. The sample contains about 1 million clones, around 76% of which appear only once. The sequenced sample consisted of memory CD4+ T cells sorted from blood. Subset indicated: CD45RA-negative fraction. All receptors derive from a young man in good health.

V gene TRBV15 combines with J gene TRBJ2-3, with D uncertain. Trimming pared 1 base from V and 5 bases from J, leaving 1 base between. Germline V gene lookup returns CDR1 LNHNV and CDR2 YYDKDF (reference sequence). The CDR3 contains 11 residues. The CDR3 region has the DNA TGTGCCACCAGCAGAGGAGATACGCAGTATTTT. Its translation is CATSRGDTQYF.

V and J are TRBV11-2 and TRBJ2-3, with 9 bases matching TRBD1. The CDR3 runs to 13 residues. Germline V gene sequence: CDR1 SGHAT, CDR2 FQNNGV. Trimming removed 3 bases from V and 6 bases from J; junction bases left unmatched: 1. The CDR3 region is CASSFTGGDTQYF. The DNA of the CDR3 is TGTGCCAGCAGCTTTACAGGGGGCGATACGCAGTATTTT.

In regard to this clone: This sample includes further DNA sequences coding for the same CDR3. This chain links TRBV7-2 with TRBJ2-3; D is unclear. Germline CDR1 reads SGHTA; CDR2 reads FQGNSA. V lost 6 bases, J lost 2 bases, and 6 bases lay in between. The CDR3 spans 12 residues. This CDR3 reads CASSQTTDTQYF. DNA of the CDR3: TGTGCCAGCAGTCAAACCACAGATACGCAGTATTTT.

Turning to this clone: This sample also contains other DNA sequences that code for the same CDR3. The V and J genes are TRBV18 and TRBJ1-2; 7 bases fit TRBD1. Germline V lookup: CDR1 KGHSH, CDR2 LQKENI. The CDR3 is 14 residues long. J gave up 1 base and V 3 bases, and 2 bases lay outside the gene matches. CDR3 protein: CASSPGTDNYGYTF. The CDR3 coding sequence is TGTGCCAGCTCACCCGGGACAGATAACTATGGCTACACCTTC.

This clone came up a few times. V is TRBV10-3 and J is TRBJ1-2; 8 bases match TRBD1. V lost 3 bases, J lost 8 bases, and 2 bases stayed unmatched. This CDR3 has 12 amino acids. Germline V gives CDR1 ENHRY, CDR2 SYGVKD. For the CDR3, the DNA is TGTGCCATCAGTGAAGGACAGGGCGGCTACACCTTC. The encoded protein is CAISEGQGGYTF.

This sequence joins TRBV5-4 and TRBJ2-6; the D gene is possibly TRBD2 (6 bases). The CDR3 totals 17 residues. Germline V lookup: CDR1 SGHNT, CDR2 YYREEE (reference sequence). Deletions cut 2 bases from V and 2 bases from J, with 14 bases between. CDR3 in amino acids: CASSFGHRGAGANVLTF. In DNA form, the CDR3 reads TGTGCCAGCAGCTTTGGACACCGCGGGGCTGGGGCCAACGTCCTGACTTTC.

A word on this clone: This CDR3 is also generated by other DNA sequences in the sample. CDR3 bases: TGCGCCAGCAGCCAAGGGACAGGTGGAAACACCATATATTTT. It codes for CASSQGTGGNTIYF. The chain links TRBV4-1 to TRBJ1-3, with TRBD1 matching 7 bases. The trim removed 1 base at V and 3 bases at J, leaving 0 bases unmatched. The CDR3 sequence is 14 residues long. The germline V gene has CDR1 MGHRA and CDR2 YSYEKL.

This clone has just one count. The CDR3 coding sequence is TGTGCCTGTAACGGCCCGAACGAGCAGTACTTC. It yields the protein CACNGPNEQYF. The J gene is TRBJ2-7, the V gene TRBV30; D is uncertain. Germline V gene data show CDR1 as GTSNPN and CDR2 as SVGIG (reference sequence). CDR3 size: 11 residues. V gave up 6 bases and J gave up 5 bases, with 11 bases separating them.

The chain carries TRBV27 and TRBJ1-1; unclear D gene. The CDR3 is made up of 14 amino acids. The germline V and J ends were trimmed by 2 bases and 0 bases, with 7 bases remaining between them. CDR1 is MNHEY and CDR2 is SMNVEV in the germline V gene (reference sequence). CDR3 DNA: TGTGCCAGCAGTTTAAGGGTGTTGAACACTGAAGCTTTCTTT. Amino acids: CASSLRVLNTEAFF.

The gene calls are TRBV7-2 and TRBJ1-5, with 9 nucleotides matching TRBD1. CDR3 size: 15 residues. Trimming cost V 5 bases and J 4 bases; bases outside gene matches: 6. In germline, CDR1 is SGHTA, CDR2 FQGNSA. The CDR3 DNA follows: TGTGCCAGCAGCCCGACTGGGACAGGGAATCAGCCCCAGCATTTT. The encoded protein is CASSPTGTGNQPQHF.

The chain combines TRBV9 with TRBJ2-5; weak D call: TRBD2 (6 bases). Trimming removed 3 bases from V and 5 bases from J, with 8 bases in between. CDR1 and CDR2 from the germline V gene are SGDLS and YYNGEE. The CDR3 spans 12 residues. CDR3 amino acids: CASSATRETQYF. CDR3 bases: TGTGCCAGCAGCGCGACTAGGGAGACCCAGTACTTC.

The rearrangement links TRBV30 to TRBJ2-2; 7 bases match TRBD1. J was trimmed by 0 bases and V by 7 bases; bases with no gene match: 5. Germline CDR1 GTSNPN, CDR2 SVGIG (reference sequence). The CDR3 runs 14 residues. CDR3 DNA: TGTGCCTCCTCGACAGGGCCGAACACCGGGGAGCTGTTTTTT. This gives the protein CASSTGPNTGELFF. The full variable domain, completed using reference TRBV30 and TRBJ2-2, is SQTIHQWPATLVQPVGSPLSLECTVEGTSNPNLYWYRQAAGRGLQLLFYSVGIGQISSEVPQNLSASRPQDRQFILSSKKLLLSDSGFYLCASSTGPNTGELFFGEGSRLTVL.

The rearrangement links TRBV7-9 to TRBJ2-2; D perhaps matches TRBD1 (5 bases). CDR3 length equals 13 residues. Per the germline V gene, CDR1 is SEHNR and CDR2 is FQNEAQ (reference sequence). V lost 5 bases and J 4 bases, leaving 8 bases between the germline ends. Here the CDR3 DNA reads TGTGCCAGCAGCCACAGGATCACCGGGGAGCTGTTTTTT. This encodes CASSHRITGELFF.

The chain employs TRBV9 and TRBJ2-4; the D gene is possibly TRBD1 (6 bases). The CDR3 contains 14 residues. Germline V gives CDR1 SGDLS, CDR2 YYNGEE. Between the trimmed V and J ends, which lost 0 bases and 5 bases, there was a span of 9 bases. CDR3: CASSVAGAENIQYF. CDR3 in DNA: TGTGCCAGCAGCGTAGCAGGGGCGGAAAACATTCAGTACTTC.

CDR3 sequence reads: CAKEAPSGNTIYF. The CDR3 nucleotides read TGTGCCAAGGAAGCTCCCTCTGGAAACACCATATATTTT. The chain couples TRBV21-1 to TRBJ1-3. TRBV21-1 is a listed pseudogene. CDR3 length: 13 amino acids.

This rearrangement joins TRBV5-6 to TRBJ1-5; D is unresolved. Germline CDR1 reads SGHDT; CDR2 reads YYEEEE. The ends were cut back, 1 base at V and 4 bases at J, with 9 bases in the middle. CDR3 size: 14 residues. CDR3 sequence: CASSLRTLNQPQHF. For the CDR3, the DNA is TGTGCCAGCAGCTTGCGGACCTTAAATCAGCCCCAGCATTTT. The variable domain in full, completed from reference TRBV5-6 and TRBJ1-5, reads DAGVTQSPTHLIKTRGQQVTLRCSPKSGHDTVSWYQQALGQGPQFIFQYYEEEERQRGNFPDRFSGHQFPNYSSELNVNALLLGDSALYLCASSLRTLNQPQHFGDGTRLSIL.

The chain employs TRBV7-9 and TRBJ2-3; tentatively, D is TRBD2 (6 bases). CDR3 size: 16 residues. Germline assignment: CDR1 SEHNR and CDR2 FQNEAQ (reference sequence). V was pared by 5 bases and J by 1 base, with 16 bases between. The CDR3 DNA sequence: TGTGCCAGCAGCCCCCCGCGGGGATGGGGCACAGATACGCAGTATTTT. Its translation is CASSPPRGWGTDTQYF. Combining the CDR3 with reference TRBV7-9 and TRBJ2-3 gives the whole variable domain DTGVSQNPRHKITKRGQNVTFRCDPISEHNRLYWYRQTLGQGPEFLTYFQNEAQLEKSRLLSDRFSAERPKGSFSTLEIQRTEQGDSAMYLCASSPPRGWGTDTQYFGPGTRLTVL.

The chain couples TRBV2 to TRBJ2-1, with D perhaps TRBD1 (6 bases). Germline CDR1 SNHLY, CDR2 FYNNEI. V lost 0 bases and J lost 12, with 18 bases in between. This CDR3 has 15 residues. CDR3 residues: CASSEASAGTSRQFF. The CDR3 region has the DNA TGTGCCAGCAGTGAAGCATCGGCAGGGACATCTCGGCAGTTCTTC.

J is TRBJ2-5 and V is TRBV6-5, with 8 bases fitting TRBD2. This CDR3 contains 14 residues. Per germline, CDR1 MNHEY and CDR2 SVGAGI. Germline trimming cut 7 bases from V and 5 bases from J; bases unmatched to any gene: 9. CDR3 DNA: TGTGCCAGCACCAACGGGGGGGGCCTGGAGACCCAGTACTTC. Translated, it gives CASTNGGGLETQYF.

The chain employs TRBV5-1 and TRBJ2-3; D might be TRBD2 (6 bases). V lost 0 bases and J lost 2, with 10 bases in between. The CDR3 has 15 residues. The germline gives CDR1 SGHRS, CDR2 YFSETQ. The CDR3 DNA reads TGCGCCAGCAGCTTGGCTGGCGGGGCCACAGATACGCAGTATTTT. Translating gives CASSLAGGATDTQYF.

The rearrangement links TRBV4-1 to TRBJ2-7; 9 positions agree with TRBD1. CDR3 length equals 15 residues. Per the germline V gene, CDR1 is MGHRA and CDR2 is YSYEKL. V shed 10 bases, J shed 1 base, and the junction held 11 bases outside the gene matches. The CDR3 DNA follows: TGCGCCACCGGGGGGACAGGGTTTGATTCCTACGAGCAGTACTTC. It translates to CATGGTGFDSYEQYF.

CDR3 DNA: TGTGCCAGCAGTTCCGGGACTAGCGGCTACAATGAGCAGTTCTTC. Translating it yields CASSSGTSGYNEQFF. This rearrangement joins TRBV6-5 to TRBJ2-1; 11 positions match TRBD2. The ends lost 4 bases at V and 3 bases at J; junction bases unmatched: 2. Germline CDR1 MNHEY, CDR2 SVGAGI. The CDR3 contains 15 residues.